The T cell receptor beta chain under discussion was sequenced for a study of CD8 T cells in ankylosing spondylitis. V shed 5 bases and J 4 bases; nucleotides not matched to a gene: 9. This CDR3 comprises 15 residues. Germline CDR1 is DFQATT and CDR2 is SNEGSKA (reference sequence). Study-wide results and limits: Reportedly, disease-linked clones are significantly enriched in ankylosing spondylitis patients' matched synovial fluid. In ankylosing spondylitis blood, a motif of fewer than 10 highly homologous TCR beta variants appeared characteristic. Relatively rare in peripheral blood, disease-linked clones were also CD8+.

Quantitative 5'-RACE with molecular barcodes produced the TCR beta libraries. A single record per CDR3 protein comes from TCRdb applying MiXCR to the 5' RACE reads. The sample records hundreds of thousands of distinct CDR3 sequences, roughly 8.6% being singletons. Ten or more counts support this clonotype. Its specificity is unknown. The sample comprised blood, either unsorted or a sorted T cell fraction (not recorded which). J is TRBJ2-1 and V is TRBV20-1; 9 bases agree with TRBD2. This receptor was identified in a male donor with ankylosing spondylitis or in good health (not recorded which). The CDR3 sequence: CSAYETSGPYNEQFF. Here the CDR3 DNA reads TGCAGTGCTTACGAGACTAGCGGACCTTACAATGAGCAGTTCTTC.